The sequence of this T cell receptor (beta chain) was determined in a study of T cells after yellow fever vaccination. Study results and caveats: Few clonotypes appeared in both CD4 and CD8 compartments. A secondary response was less intense yet reached its peak sooner, at day 5 versus 15. Post-booster samples contained most primary-vaccination clones (roughly 96% CD4, less than 90% CD8).

Template-switching 5'RACE yielded the TCR cDNA; a universal primer site and UMIs were added in the process. TCRdb itself ran the 5' RACE reads through MiXCR, one entry per CDR3 protein. Among about 400,000 distinct CDR3 sequences listed, more than 5.5% were seen once. This clonotype was seen a few times. Its matching antigen is unknown. The receptor was derived from a man aged 30-40 years who received the YFV17D yellow fever vaccine. Sequencing used PBMCs, obtained 5 days after the yellow fever booster vaccination.

As DNA, the CDR3 is TGCGCCAGCAGCTTTTCCGGGACTAGCGGGGGCGAAAGGTATTTT. It is translated as CASSFSGTSGGERYF. The V and J genes are TRBV5-1 and TRBJ2-3; 14 nucleotides line up with TRBD2. V lost 2 bases to trimming and J lost 14 bases; unmatched junction nucleotides: 10. CDR3 length: 15 residues. Germline V gene lookup returns CDR1 SGHRS and CDR2 YFSETQ.